This paragraph covers one T cell receptor (beta chain) sequence. Its antigen is unidentified. The data stem from a study of T cell repertoires in cytomegalovirus infection. At the level of the study: Alongside well-studied HLA-B-restricted CMV epitopes, recently identified HLA-C-restricted CMV epitopes were also used.

V dropped 7 bases and J dropped 2 bases, with 9 bases sitting between them. The CDR3 contains 13 residues. Germline loops: CDR1 MNHEY, CDR2 SVGEGT. TCRdb analysed the reads with MiXCR anew, one entry per CDR3 protein. The sample records roughly 160,000 distinct CDR3 sequences, about 20% being singletons. This TCR came from a human donor in good health (CMV status not recorded). Some clones in this sample may be carry-over from other donors' samples. V gene TRBV6-2 or TRBV6-3 combines with J gene TRBJ2-1, with D possibly TRBD2 on 5 matching bases. The sample here was CD8+ T cells from cultured PBMCs, taken from culture after CMV antigen stimulation. The CDR3 sequence is CASTGSPYNEQFF. The CDR3 DNA is TGTGCCAGCACTGGGAGCCCCTACAATGAGCAGTTCTTC.